This T cell receptor (beta chain) appears in the sequencing data of a study of cytomegalovirus exposure and HLA in healthy donors. The PCR contained 60 Vbeta and 13 Jbeta primers. Assay: immunoSEQ multiplex PCR; the TCRdb copy retains only in-frame clones and omits some. Among approximately 97,000 clones listed, approximately 72% were seen once. This receptor was taken from a woman aged 35 to 49 in good health and CMV-seropositive. The source material was PBMCs.

This CDR3 is CASSERPRLAGIYEQYF. The CDR3 nucleotides are TGTGCCAGCAGTGAGCGCCCTCGACTAGCGGGAATCTACGAGCAGTACTTC. The V gene is TRBV6-1, the J gene TRBJ2-7; 11 nucleotides match TRBD2. J gave up 3 bases and V 3 bases, and 10 bases lay outside the gene matches. The CDR3 runs to 17 residues. Germline CDR1 reads MNHNS; CDR2 reads SASEGT.